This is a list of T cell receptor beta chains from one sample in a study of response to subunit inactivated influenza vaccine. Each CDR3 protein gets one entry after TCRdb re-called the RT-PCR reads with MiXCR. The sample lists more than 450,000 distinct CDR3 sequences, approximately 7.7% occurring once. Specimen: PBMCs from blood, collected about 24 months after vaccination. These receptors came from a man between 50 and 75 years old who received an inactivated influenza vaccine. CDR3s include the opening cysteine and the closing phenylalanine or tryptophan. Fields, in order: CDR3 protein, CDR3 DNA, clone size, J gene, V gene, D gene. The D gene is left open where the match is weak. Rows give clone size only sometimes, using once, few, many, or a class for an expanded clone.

CASSRPTGLGDTQYF,TGTGCCAGCAGCCGACCGACAGGGCTGGGAGATACGCAGTATTTT,many,TRBJ2-3,TRBV5-8,TRBD1
CASSLQGKSNQPQHF,TGCGCCAGCAGCTTGCAGGGTAAGAGCAATCAGCCCCAGCATTTT,many,TRBJ1-5,TRBV5-1,-
CASRLDSTAFMNTEAFF,TGTGCCAGCAGACTGGACAGTACAGCCTTCATGAACACTGAAGCTTTCTTT,many,TRBJ1-1,TRBV11-2,-
CAIRGDITYEQYF,TGTGCCATCAGAGGAGACATAACCTACGAGCAGTACTTC,many,TRBJ2-7,TRBV10-3,-
CASSEWGEGSDTEAFF,TGTGCCAGCAGTGAATGGGGTGAGGGGTCGGACACTGAAGCTTTCTTT,few,TRBJ1-1,TRBV25-1,-
CAISESRPVETQYF,TGTGCCATCAGTGAGTCAAGACCGGTGGAGACCCAGTACTTC,-,TRBJ2-5,TRBV10-3,-
CASSFVGELFF,TGTGCCAGCAGCTTTGTCGGGGAGCTGTTTTTT,-,TRBJ2-2,TRBV7-2,-
CASSGTGLYQPQHF,TGTGCCAGCAGTGGGACAGGGCTGTATCAGCCCCAGCATTTT,many,TRBJ1-5,TRBV28,TRBD1
CASSQGRATKNIQYF,TGCGCCAGCAGCCAAGGCAGGGCGACCAAAAACATTCAGTACTTC,many,TRBJ2-4,TRBV4-1,-
CASSLGGGRASYEQYF,TGTGCCAGCAGTTTAGGGGGCGGGAGGGCCTCCTACGAGCAGTACTTC,few,TRBJ2-7,TRBV12-3/TRBV12-4,TRBD2
CSATPPGYSNQPQHF,TGCAGTGCTACCCCGCCGGGATATAGCAATCAGCCCCAGCATTTT,-,TRBJ1-5,TRBV20-1,-
CASSLDPIRSYEQYF,TGCGCCAGCAGCTTGGATCCCATCCGCTCCTACGAGCAGTACTTC,few,TRBJ2-7,TRBV5-1,-
CASSPIPGLYNEQFF,TGTGCCAGCAGCCCAATCCCGGGACTCTACAATGAGCAGTTCTTC,-,TRBJ2-1,TRBV13,-
CASSLAGQNTEAFF,TGCGCCAGCAGCTTGGCCGGACAGAACACTGAAGCTTTCTTT,many,TRBJ1-1,TRBV5-1,-
CASSVRGLDGGELFF,TGTGCCAGCAGCGTCAGGGGTCTAGACGGCGGGGAGCTGTTTTTT,many,TRBJ2-2,TRBV25-1,-
CASSPLDRNPGELFF,TGTGCCAGCAGCCCGCTTGACAGGAACCCCGGGGAGCTGTTTTTT,many,TRBJ2-2,TRBV9,-
CASSPAASGANVLTF,TGTGCCAGCAGTCCGGCCGCCTCTGGGGCCAACGTCCTGACTTTC,many,TRBJ2-6,TRBV12-3/TRBV12-4,-
CASSLAAGKVYEQYF,TGTGCCAGCAGCTTGGCCGCGGGGAAGGTCTACGAGCAGTACTTC,-,TRBJ2-7,TRBV5-8,-
CSAPQSGRADEQFF,TGCAGTGCCCCACAAAGCGGGAGGGCCGATGAGCAGTTCTTC,few,TRBJ2-1,TRBV20-1,TRBD2
CASSPGPNRYRDSPLHF,TGTGCCAGCAGTCCGGGACCCAACCGATATAGGGATTCACCCCTCCACTTT,many,TRBJ1-6,TRBV2,-
CSAWKGTGQETQYF,TGCAGTGCCTGGAAAGGGACAGGGCAAGAGACCCAGTACTTC,-,TRBJ2-5,TRBV20-1,TRBD1
CASSPWADTQYF,TGTGCCAGCAGTCCTTGGGCGGATACGCAGTATTTT,-,TRBJ2-3,TRBV7-9,-
CASSFNGDGYTF,TGTGCCAGCAGTTTTAACGGGGATGGCTACACCTTC,many,TRBJ1-2,TRBV12-3/TRBV12-4,-
CASSLAGQKQYF,TGTGCCAGCAGCTTAGCGGGACAGAAACAGTATTTT,-,TRBJ2-3,TRBV7-2,TRBD1
CASSPGLLASQYF,TGTGCCAGCAGTCCAGGACTACTAGCGAGCCAGTACTTC,many,TRBJ2-7,TRBV28,TRBD2
CASSPDVGGGAYNEQFF,TGTGCCAGCAGCCCGGACGTTGGCGGGGGGGCATACAATGAGCAGTTCTTC,few,TRBJ2-1,TRBV7-6,TRBD2
CSVAQTFYNEQFF,TGCAGCGTCGCGCAGACTTTCTACAATGAGCAGTTCTTC,many,TRBJ2-1,TRBV29-1,-
CSVPPPRPEIYNEQFF,TGCAGCGTTCCCCCCCCGAGGCCGGAAATATACAATGAGCAGTTCTTC,-,TRBJ2-1,TRBV29-1,-
CASSATRMGNEQFF,TGTGCCAGCAGTGCCACCCGTATGGGTAATGAGCAGTTCTTC,-,TRBJ2-1,TRBV12-3/TRBV12-4,-
CASSSLEGAGYTF,TGTGCCAGCAGTTCCCTAGAGGGTGCAGGCTACACCTTC,few,TRBJ1-2,TRBV28,-
CSARSTSSGNTIYF,TGCAGTGCTAGGTCGACCAGCTCTGGAAACACCATATATTTT,few,TRBJ1-3,TRBV20-1,-
CASRTGHFMNTEAFF,TGTGCCAGCAGGACAGGGCACTTCATGAACACTGAAGCTTTCTTT,few,TRBJ1-1,TRBV28,TRBD1
CASSSNDDRGRAQYF,TGTGCCAGCAGCTCCAACGACGACAGGGGGCGCGCGCAGTACTTC,few,TRBJ2-7,TRBV7-2,TRBD1
CASSREVAGENTGELFF,TGTGCCAGCAGCCGGGAGGTAGCGGGAGAGAACACCGGGGAGCTGTTTTTT,many,TRBJ2-2,TRBV11-3,TRBD2
CASSPGVYGYTF,TGTGCCAGCAGCCCGGGGGTCTATGGCTACACCTTC,-,TRBJ1-2,TRBV5-5,-
CASSSDQSNTGELFF,TGTGCCAGCTCTTCGGACCAATCGAACACCGGGGAGCTGTTTTTT,many,TRBJ2-2,TRBV18,-
CASSYYPLRRETQYF,TGTGCCAGCAGTTACTACCCCCTGCGCCGGGAGACCCAGTACTTC,-,TRBJ2-5,TRBV6-5,-
CASSVSGEGGSPLHF,TGTGCCAGCAGCGTAAGCGGCGAGGGAGGGTCACCCCTCCACTTT,many,TRBJ1-6,TRBV9,-
CASSPRDSDTDEQFF,TGTGCCAGCAGCCCCCGGGACAGCGATACGGATGAGCAGTTCTTC,many,TRBJ2-1,TRBV7-2,TRBD1
CASSPQGDSGNTIYF,TGTGCCAGCAGCCCACAAGGGGACTCTGGAAACACCATATATTTT,few,TRBJ1-3,TRBV4-2,-
CASSLPTGTRVEQYF,TGTGCCAGCAGTTTACCGACAGGTACTAGGGTCGAGCAGTACTTC,-,TRBJ2-7,TRBV28,-